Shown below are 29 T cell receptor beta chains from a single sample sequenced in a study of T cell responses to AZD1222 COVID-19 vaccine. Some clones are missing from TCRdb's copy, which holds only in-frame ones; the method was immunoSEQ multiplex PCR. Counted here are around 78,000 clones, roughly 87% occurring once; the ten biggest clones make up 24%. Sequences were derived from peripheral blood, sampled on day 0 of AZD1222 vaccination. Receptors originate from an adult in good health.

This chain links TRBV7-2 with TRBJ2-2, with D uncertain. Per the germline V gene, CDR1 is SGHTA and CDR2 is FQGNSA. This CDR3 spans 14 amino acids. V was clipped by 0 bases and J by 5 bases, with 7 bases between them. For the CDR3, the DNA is TGTGCCAGCAGCTTAGCCAGTGTAACCGGGGAGCTGTTTTTT. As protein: CASSLASVTGELFF.

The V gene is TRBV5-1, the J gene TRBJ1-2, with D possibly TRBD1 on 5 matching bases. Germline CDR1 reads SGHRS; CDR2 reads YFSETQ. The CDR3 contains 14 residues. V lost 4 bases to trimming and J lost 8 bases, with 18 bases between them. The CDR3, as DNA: TGCGCCAGCAGCGCCGGGACGCTACGACCGGGCTACACCTTC. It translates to CASSAGTLRPGYTF.

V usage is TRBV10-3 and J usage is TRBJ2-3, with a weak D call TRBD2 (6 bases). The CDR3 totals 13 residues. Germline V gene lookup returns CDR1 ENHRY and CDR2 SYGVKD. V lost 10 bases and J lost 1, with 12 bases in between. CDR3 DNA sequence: TGTGCCACCTCGGGGGAGGGCACAGATACGCAGTATTTT. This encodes CATSGEGTDTQYF.

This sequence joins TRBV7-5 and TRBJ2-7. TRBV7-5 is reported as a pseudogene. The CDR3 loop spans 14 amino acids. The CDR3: CVRSLPRDGGEQYF. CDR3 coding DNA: TGTGTCAGAAGCTTACCTCGGGACGGCGGCGAGCAGTACTTC.

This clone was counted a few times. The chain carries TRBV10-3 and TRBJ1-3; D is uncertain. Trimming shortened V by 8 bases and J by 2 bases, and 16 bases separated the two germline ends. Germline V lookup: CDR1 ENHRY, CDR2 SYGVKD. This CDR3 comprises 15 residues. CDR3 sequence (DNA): TGTGCCATCTCTCCCGGCCGATCACCTGGAAACACCATATATTTT. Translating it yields CAISPGRSPGNTIYF.

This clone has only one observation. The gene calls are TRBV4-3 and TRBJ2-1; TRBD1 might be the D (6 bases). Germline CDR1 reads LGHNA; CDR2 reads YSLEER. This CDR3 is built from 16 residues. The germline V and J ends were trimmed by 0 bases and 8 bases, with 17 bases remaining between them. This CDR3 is CASSQDPAEYRDEQFF. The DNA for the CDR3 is TGCGCCAGCAGCCAAGATCCCGCGGAGTACAGGGATGAGCAGTTCTTC.

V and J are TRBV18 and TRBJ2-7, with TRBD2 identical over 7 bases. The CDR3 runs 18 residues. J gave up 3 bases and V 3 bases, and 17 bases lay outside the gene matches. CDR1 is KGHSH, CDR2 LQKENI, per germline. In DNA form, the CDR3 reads TGTGCCAGCTCACCTGCGGGGAGGGGATTTACTCTTGGCTACGAGCAGTACTTC. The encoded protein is CASSPAGRGFTLGYEQYF.

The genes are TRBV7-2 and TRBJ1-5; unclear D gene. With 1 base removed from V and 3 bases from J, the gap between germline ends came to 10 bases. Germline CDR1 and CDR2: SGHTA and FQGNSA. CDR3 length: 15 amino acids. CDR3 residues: CASSLVGNNNQPQHF. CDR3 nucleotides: TGTGCCAGCAGCTTAGTGGGGAACAACAATCAGCCCCAGCATTTT.

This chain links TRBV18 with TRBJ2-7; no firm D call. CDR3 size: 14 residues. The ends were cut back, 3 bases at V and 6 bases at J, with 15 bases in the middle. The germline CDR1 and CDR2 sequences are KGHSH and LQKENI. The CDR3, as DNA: TGTGCCAGCTCACCCTATGACTTGGACCCCGAGCAGTACTTC. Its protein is CASSPYDLDPEQYF.

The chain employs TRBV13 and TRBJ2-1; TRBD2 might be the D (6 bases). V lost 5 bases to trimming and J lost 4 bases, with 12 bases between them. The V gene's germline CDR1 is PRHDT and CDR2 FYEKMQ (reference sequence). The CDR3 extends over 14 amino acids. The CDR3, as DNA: TGTGCCAGCAGCGGGACTCTGAAGTACAATGAGCAGTTCTTC. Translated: CASSGTLKYNEQFF.

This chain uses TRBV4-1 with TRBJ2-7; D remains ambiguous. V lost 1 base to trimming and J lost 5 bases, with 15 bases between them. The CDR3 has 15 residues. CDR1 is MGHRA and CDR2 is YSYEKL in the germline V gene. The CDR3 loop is CASSQGLPGRDEQYF. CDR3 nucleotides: TGCGCCAGCAGCCAAGGCCTCCCCGGTAGGGACGAGCAGTACTTC.

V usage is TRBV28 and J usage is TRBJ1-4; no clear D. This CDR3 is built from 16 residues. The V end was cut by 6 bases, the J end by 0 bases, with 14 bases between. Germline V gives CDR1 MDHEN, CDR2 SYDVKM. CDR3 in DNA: TGTGCCAGCAGCCAAGGAGGAAGAGCAACTAATGAAAAACTGTTTTTT. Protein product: CASSQGGRATNEKLFF.

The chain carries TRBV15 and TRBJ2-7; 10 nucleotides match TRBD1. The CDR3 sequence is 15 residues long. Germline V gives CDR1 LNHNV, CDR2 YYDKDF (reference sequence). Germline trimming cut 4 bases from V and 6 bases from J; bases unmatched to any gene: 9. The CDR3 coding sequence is TGTGCCACCAGCACTCTAGACAGGGGGCCGGGCGAGCAGTACTTC. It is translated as CATSTLDRGPGEQYF. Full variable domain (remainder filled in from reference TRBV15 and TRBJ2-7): DAMVIQNPRYQVTQFGKPVTLSCSQTLNHNVMYWYQQKSSQAPKLLFHYYDKDFNNEADTPDNFQSRRPNTSFCFLDIRSPGLGDTAMYLCATSTLDRGPGEQYFGPGTRLTVT.

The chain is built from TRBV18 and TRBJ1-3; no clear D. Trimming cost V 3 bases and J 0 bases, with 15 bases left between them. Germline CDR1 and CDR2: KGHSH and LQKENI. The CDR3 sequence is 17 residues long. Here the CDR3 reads CASSPMGPVISGNTIYF. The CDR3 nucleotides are TGTGCCAGCTCACCGATGGGTCCCGTAATCTCTGGAAACACCATATATTTT.

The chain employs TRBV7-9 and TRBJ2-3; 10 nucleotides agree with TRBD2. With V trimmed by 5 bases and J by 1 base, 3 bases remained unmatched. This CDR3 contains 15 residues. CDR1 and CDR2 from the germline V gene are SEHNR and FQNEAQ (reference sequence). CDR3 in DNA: TGTGCCAGCAGCCGGACTAGCGGAGGCACAGATACGCAGTATTTT. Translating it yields CASSRTSGGTDTQYF.

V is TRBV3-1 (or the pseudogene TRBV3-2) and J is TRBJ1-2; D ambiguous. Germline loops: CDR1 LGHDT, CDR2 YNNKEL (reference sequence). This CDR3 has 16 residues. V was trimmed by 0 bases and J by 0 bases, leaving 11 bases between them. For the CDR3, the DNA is TGTGCCAGCAGCCAAGACCAGGCCCCAACTAACTATGGCTACACCTTC. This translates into CASSQDQAPTNYGYTF.

The CDR3 region is CASSQDLSVGTSGETQYF. CDR3 bases: TGTGCCAGCAGCCAAGATCTTTCAGTTGGGACTAGCGGGGAGACCCAGTACTTC. The chain joins TRBV3-1 (or the pseudogene TRBV3-2) to TRBJ2-5, with 12 bases fitting TRBD2. The germline V gene encodes CDR1 LGHDT and CDR2 YNNKEL (reference sequence). This CDR3 contains 18 residues. Trimming at V came to 0 bases and at J to 5 bases, leaving 10 bases not matched to a gene.

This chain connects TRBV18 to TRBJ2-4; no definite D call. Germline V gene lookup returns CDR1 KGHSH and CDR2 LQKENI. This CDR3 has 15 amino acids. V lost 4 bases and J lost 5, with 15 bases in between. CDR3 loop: CASSRASLSENIQYF. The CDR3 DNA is TGTGCCAGCTCACGAGCTTCGTTGTCGGAAAACATTCAGTACTTC.

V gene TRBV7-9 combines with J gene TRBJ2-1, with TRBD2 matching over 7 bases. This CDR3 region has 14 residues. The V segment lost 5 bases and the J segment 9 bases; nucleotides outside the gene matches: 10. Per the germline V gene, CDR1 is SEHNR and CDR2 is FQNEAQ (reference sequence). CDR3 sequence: CASSRYGTIVEQFF. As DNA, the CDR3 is TGTGCCAGCAGCCGTTACGGGACTATTGTTGAGCAGTTCTTC.

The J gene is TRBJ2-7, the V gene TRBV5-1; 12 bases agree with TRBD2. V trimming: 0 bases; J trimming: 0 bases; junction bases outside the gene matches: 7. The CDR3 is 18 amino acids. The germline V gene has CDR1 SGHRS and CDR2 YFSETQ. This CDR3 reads CASSLARLAGESSYEQYF. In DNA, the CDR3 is TGCGCCAGCAGCTTGGCCAGACTAGCGGGAGAGAGCTCCTACGAGCAGTACTTC.

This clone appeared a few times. The CDR3 DNA sequence: TGTGCCAGCAGCTTAGACAGGGGAGATACGCAGTATTTT. This translates into CASSLDRGDTQYF. V gene TRBV7-8 combines with J gene TRBJ2-3, with 7 positions matching TRBD1. The CDR3 consists of 13 residues. CDR1 and CDR2 (germline): SGHVS, FQNEAQ. Losses at the gene ends were 1 base for V and 5 bases for J; bases not matched to a gene: 0.

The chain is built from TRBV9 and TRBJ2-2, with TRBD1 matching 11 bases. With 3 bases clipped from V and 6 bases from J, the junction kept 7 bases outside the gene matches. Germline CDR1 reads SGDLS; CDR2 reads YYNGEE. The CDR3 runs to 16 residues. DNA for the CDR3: TGTGCCAGCAGCGCGGGGACAGGGGGATATTCCGGGGAGCTGTTTTTT. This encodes CASSAGTGGYSGELFF.

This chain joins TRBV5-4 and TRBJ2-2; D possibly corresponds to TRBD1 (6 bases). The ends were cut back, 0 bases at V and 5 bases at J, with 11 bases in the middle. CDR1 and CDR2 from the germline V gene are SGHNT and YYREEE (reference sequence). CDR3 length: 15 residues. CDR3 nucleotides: TGTGCCAGCAGCTTGGACAGGGCGAGAACCGGGGAGCTGTTTTTT. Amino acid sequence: CASSLDRARTGELFF.

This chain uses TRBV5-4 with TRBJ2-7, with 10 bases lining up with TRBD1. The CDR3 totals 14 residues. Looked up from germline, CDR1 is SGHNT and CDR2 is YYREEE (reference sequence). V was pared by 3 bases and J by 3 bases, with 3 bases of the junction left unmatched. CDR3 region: CASSSGQGSYEQYF. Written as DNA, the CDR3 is TGTGCCAGCAGCTCGGGACAGGGGAGCTACGAGCAGTACTTC.

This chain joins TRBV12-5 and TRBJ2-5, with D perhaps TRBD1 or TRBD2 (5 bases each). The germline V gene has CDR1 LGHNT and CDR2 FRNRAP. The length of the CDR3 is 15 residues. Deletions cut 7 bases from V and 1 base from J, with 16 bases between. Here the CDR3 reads CASASGTLVQETQYF. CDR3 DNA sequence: TGTGCTAGTGCTTCCGGGACCTTGGTCCAAGAGACCCAGTACTTC.

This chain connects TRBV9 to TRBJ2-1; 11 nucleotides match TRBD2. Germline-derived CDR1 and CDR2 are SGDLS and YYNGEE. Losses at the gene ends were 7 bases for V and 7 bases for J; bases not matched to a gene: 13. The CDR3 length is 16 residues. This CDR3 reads CASLRGIAGGTNEQFF. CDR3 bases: TGTGCCAGCCTTAGAGGGATAGCGGGAGGGACGAATGAGCAGTTCTTC.

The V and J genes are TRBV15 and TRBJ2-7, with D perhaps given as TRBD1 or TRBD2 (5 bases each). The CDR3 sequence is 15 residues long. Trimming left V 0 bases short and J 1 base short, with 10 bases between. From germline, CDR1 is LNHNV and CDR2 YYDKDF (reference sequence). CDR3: CATSRDRGRSYEQYF. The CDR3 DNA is TGTGCCACCAGCAGAGATCGGGGCAGATCCTACGAGCAGTACTTC. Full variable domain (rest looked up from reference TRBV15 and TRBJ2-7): DAMVIQNPRYQVTQFGKPVTLSCSQTLNHNVMYWYQQKSSQAPKLLFHYYDKDFNNEADTPDNFQSRRPNTSFCFLDIRSPGLGDTAMYLCATSRDRGRSYEQYFGPGTRLTVT.

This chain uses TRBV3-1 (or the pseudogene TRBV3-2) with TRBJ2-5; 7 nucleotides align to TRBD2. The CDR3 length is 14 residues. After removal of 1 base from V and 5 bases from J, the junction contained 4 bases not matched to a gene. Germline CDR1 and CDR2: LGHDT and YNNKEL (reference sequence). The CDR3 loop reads CASSQVWGGETQYF. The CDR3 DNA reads TGTGCCAGCAGCCAAGTATGGGGAGGGGAGACCCAGTACTTC.

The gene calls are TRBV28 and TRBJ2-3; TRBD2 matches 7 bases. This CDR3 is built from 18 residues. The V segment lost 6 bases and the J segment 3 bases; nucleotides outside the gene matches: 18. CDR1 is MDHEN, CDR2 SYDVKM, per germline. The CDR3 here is CASRSGRRAGVATDTQYF. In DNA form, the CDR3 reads TGTGCCAGCAGATCGGGCCGGAGGGCGGGAGTAGCGACAGATACGCAGTATTTT.